This T cell receptor beta chain was profiled in a study of blood T cell repertoires in COVID-19. Study summary: Both acute and convalescent COVID-19 samples were obtained from the United States, Italy and Spain.

Clones were sequenced by immunoSEQ multiplex PCR, and TCRdb holds only the in-frame ones, with some missing. The data show hundreds of thousands of clones, with approximately 90% seen just once and 3% held by the top ten. This CDR3 spans 14 amino acids. CDR1 SQVTM and CDR2 ANQGSEA come from the germline V gene. Deletions cut 6 bases from V and 3 bases from J, with 12 bases between. Sequences were obtained from PBMCs or T cells enriched from blood (not recorded which). V and J are TRBV29-1 and TRBJ2-6, with D hard to call. The clonotype was recovered from a woman in her forties or fifties who had recovered from COVID-19. This CDR3 reads CSVASLSGANVLTF. The CDR3 bases are TGCAGCGTCGCCTCTCTGAGTGGGGCCAACGTCCTGACTTTC. The variable domain in full, with the rest retrieved from reference TRBV29-1 and TRBJ2-6, is SAVISQKPSRDICQRGTSLTIQCQVDSQVTMMFWYRQQPGQSLTLIATANQGSEATYESGFVIDKFPISRPNLTFSTLTVSNMSPEDSSIYLCSVASLSGANVLTFGAGSRLTVL.